This passage covers 30 T cell receptor beta chains from one sample sequenced in a study of blood T cell repertoires in COVID-19. Clones were sequenced by immunoSEQ multiplex PCR, and TCRdb holds only the in-frame ones, with some missing. The sample has about 83,000 clones; 80% to 90% are singletons. Material for sequencing was peripheral blood. The receptors stem from a woman older than 75 with acute or convalescent COVID-19.

Only one count was recorded for this clone. CDR3 loop: CASSPKTQGGEQFF. As DNA, the CDR3 is TGTGCCAGCAGCCCTAAAACTCAGGGCGGTGAGCAGTTCTTC. This chain joins TRBV11-2 and TRBJ2-1, with D maybe TRBD1 (5 bases). Germline lookup yields CDR1 SGHAT and CDR2 FQNNGV. Trimming left V 5 bases short and J 9 bases short, with 17 bases between. This CDR3 has 14 amino acids.

CDR3 sequence: CASSLERGTQYF. The CDR3 region has the DNA TGCGCCAGCAGCTTGGAACGGGGTACGCAGTATTTT. The J gene is TRBJ2-3, the V gene TRBV5-1; D might be TRBD2 (5 bases). Germline CDR1 reads SGHRS; CDR2 reads YFSETQ. The CDR3 contains 12 residues. V lost 0 bases and J 8 bases, leaving 7 bases between the germline ends. Using reference TRBV5-1 and TRBJ2-3 for the parts outside the CDR3, the full variable domain is KAGVTQTPRYLIKTRGQQVTLSCSPISGHRSVSWYQQTPGQGLQFLFEYFSETQRNKGNFPGRFSGRQFSNSRSEMNVSTLELGDSALYLCASSLERGTQYFGPGTRLTVL.

The chain uses TRBV28 and TRBJ1-2, with 7 nucleotides matching TRBD1. Germline V gives CDR1 MDHEN, CDR2 SYDVKM. V gave up 2 bases and J gave up 0 bases; unmatched junction bases: 0. The CDR3 contains 14 residues. This CDR3 is CASSLDRANYGYTF. The CDR3 DNA sequence: TGTGCCAGCAGTTTAGACAGGGCTAACTATGGCTACACCTTC.

The chain carries TRBV29-1 and TRBJ2-3, with 7 positions matching TRBD2. The CDR3 length is 16 residues. Looked up from germline, CDR1 is SQVTM and CDR2 is ANQGSEA. V lost 1 base to trimming and J lost 2 bases; unmatched junction nucleotides: 9. The DNA of the CDR3 is TGCAGCGTTGAAGTTTTAATGGGGGGGAACACAGATACGCAGTATTTT. Amino acids: CSVEVLMGGNTDTQYF.

This sequence joins TRBV10-2 and TRBJ2-2; the D gene is possibly TRBD1 (6 bases). V lost 5 bases, J lost 5 bases, and 24 bases lay in between. The CDR3 totals 18 residues. The germline gives CDR1 WSHSY, CDR2 SAAADI. CDR3 DNA: TGCGCCAGCAGTAGGCTAACACATGGGTCAGGGGAGACCGGGGAGCTGTTTTTT. Amino acids: CASSRLTHGSGETGELFF.

This clone was recorded only once. V and J are TRBV6-1 and TRBJ2-1, with D perhaps TRBD1 (6 bases). V lost 0 bases and J lost 7, with 10 bases in between. This CDR3 contains 14 residues. CDR1 is MNHNS, CDR2 SASEGT, per germline. The CDR3 nucleotides read TGTGCCAGCAGTGAAGCGCTTAGGGGGAATGAGCAGTTCTTC. Protein product: CASSEALRGNEQFF.

The chain couples TRBV2 to TRBJ2-7; 8 nucleotides agree with TRBD1. Germline values: CDR1 SNHLY, CDR2 FYNNEI. Losses at the gene ends were 7 bases for V and 3 bases for J; bases not matched to a gene: 8. The CDR3 is made up of 14 amino acids. Here the CDR3 reads CASTAGTGVYEQYF. The CDR3 nucleotides read TGTGCCAGCACTGCCGGGACAGGTGTCTACGAGCAGTACTTC. Combining the CDR3 with reference TRBV2 and TRBJ2-7 gives the whole variable domain EPEVTQTPSHQVTQMGQEVILRCVPISNHLYFYWYRQILGQKVEFLVSFYNNEISEKSEIFDDQFSVERPDGSNFTLKIRSTKLEDSAMYFCASTAGTGVYEQYFGPGTRLTVT.

The rearrangement uses TRBV19 and TRBJ1-5, with D uncertain. CDR1 and CDR2 (germline): LNHDA, SQIVND (reference sequence). The CDR3 has 15 residues. V lost 5 bases to trimming and J lost 1 base, with 12 bases between them. The CDR3 nucleotides read TGTGCCAGTAGTCCCATCACCGGGAGCAATCAGCCCCAGCATTTT. It is translated as CASSPITGSNQPQHF.

The chain has TRBV7-3 and TRBJ2-1, with D tentatively TRBD1 (6 bases). CDR1 and CDR2 (germline): SGHTA, FQGTGA. The ends were cut back, 11 bases at V and 9 bases at J, with 14 bases in the middle. The CDR3 extends over 11 amino acids. CDR3: CAHRLGAEQFF. CDR3 DNA sequence: TGTGCCCACAGGTTGGGGGCTGAGCAGTTCTTC. Full variable domain (rest looked up from reference TRBV7-3 and TRBJ2-1): GAGVSQTPSNKVTEKGKYVELRCDPISGHTALYWYRQSLGQGPEFLIYFQGTGAADDSGLPNDRFFAVRPEGSVSTLKIQRTERGDSAVYLCAHRLGAEQFFGPGTRLTVL.

The gene calls are TRBV9 and TRBJ1-2, with a tentative D call TRBD1 (5 bases). The length of the CDR3 is 13 residues. V was cut by 0 bases and J by 13 bases, with 16 bases left in between. The germline CDR1 and CDR2 sequences are SGDLS and YYNGEE. The CDR3 spells CASSVGTSAIITF. Here the CDR3 DNA reads TGTGCCAGCAGCGTAGGGACAAGCGCAATTATCACCTTC.

V usage is TRBV7-9 and J usage is TRBJ2-7, with TRBD1 identical over 7 bases. V lost 3 bases to trimming and J lost 2 bases; unmatched junction nucleotides: 13. This CDR3 is 17 amino acids long. Germline V gene sequence: CDR1 SEHNR, CDR2 FQNEAQ (reference sequence). The CDR3 bases are TGTGCCAGCAGCTTTTCCTCATCAGACAGGGTGGCCTACGAGCAGTACTTC. Its protein product is CASSFSSSDRVAYEQYF. Full variable domain (rest looked up from reference TRBV7-9 and TRBJ2-7): DTGVSQNPRHKITKRGQNVTFRCDPISEHNRLYWYRQTLGQGPEFLTYFQNEAQLEKSRLLSDRFSAERPKGSFSTLEIQRTEQGDSAMYLCASSFSSSDRVAYEQYFGPGTRLTVT.

This chain connects TRBV25-1 to TRBJ1-2; 8 bases agree with TRBD1. CDR1 MGHDK and CDR2 SYGVNS come from the germline V gene. The trim removed 6 bases at V and 8 bases at J, leaving 20 bases unmatched. This CDR3 is 17 amino acids long. The CDR3 spells CASRPPFSGQGLGGYTF. The DNA of the CDR3 is TGTGCCAGCAGGCCCCCTTTCTCAGGACAGGGTTTGGGGGGCTACACCTTC.

The V gene is TRBV30, the J gene TRBJ2-5; 8 bases agree with TRBD2. In germline, CDR1 is GTSNPN, CDR2 SVGIG (reference sequence). CDR3 length: 13 amino acids. The V segment lost 2 bases and the J segment 4 bases; nucleotides outside the gene matches: 3. CDR3 nucleotides: TGTGCCTGGAGTCCCCGGGGGGGAGAGACCCAGTACTTC. This translates into CAWSPRGGETQYF.

The V call is TRBV5-6, the J call TRBJ2-5; D possibly corresponds to TRBD2 (6 bases). This CDR3 is built from 16 residues. Germline V gives CDR1 SGHDT, CDR2 YYEEEE. Trimming shortened V by 1 base and J by 5 bases, and 18 bases separated the two germline ends. CDR3 sequence (DNA): TGTGCCAGCAGCTTGAAAATGGCGGGTCGGGGGGAGACCCAGTACTTC. Residues: CASSLKMAGRGETQYF.

In DNA, the CDR3 is TGTGCCAGCAGCTGGGACAGCTCTGGAAACACCATATATTTT. Protein: CASSWDSSGNTIYF. This chain uses TRBV7-2 with TRBJ1-3; 7 bases are a match to TRBD1. V trimming: 4 bases; J trimming: 0 bases; junction bases outside the gene matches: 0. The CDR3 extends over 14 amino acids. CDR1 is SGHTA and CDR2 is FQGNSA in the germline V gene.

The V gene is TRBV2, the J gene TRBJ1-5; 7 bases fit TRBD1. The CDR3 consists of 15 residues. V shed 5 bases, J shed 6 bases, and the junction held 10 bases outside the gene matches. Germline assignment: CDR1 SNHLY and CDR2 FYNNEI. This chain's CDR3 is CASSLGQELFQPQHF. For the CDR3, the DNA is TGTGCCAGCAGTCTCGGACAGGAATTATTTCAGCCCCAGCATTTT.

The count of this clone is one. The chain uses TRBV18 and TRBJ2-6, with 8 bases aligning to TRBD1. This CDR3 has 14 amino acids. Trimming cost V 8 bases and J 8 bases; bases outside gene matches: 8. Germline V CDR1 and CDR2: KGHSH, LQKENI. CDR3 loop: CASTPDRATNVLTF. The CDR3 coding sequence is TGTGCCAGCACTCCGGACAGGGCGACCAACGTCCTGACTTTC.

This clone was observed a few times. V is TRBV2 and J is TRBJ2-2; D gene ambiguous. CDR3 size: 14 residues. The germline CDR1 and CDR2 sequences are SNHLY and FYNNEI. Deletions cut 8 bases from V and 0 bases from J, with 10 bases between. The chain's CDR3 is CASGESANTGELFF. The CDR3 nucleotides read TGTGCCAGCGGAGAGTCCGCGAACACCGGGGAGCTGTTTTTT.

The chain carries TRBV5-1 and TRBJ2-5; D gene ambiguous. Germline V gene data show CDR1 as SGHRS and CDR2 as YFSETQ. CDR3 length: 13 residues. Deletions cut 4 bases from V and 1 base from J, with 8 bases between. In DNA, the CDR3 is TGCGCCAGCAGCATCCACTTCCAAGAGACCCAGTACTTC. Its protein product is CASSIHFQETQYF. Complete variable domain (other parts from reference TRBV5-1 and TRBJ2-5): KAGVTQTPRYLIKTRGQQVTLSCSPISGHRSVSWYQQTPGQGLQFLFEYFSETQRNKGNFPGRFSGRQFSNSRSEMNVSTLELGDSALYLCASSIHFQETQYFGPGTRLLVL.

The count of this clone is one. The rearrangement links TRBV3-1 (or the pseudogene TRBV3-2) to TRBJ2-7, with 10 bases lining up with TRBD1. Germline-derived CDR1 and CDR2 are LGHDT and YNNKEL (reference sequence). Trimming removed 7 bases from V and 7 bases from J; junction bases left unmatched: 10. The CDR3 consists of 14 residues. The CDR3 nucleotides read TGTGCCAGCACCCCAGGAGGACAGGGGGGAGAGCAGTACTTC. Amino acid sequence: CASTPGGQGGEQYF.

This clone was found once. The chain joins TRBV5-8 to TRBJ1-1, with 10 bases identical to TRBD1. The CDR3 is 15 residues long. The germline V gene encodes CDR1 SGHTS and CDR2 YDEGEE. V dropped 4 bases and J dropped 4; count of bases not matched to a gene: 7. DNA for the CDR3: TGTGCCAGCAGCCAAGAGGACAGGGGGTCCACTGAAGCTTTCTTT. Amino acid sequence: CASSQEDRGSTEAFF.

This clone appeared once. The J gene is TRBJ1-6, the V gene TRBV6-5; D may be TRBD1 (6 bases). V lost 5 bases and J lost 7, with 15 bases in between. The CDR3 spans 15 residues. Germline V gives CDR1 MNHEY, CDR2 SVGAGI. The DNA of the CDR3 is TGTGCCAGCAGTCCACCCAGGGGTTGGAATTCACCCCTCCACTTT. Protein product: CASSPPRGWNSPLHF.

V and J are TRBV5-8 and TRBJ1-4, with 7 bases lining up with TRBD1. The CDR3 runs 17 residues. V shed 1 base and J 5 bases; nucleotides not matched to a gene: 11. Germline CDR1 and CDR2: SGHTS and YDEGEE. This CDR3 reads CASSLNLGGVQNEKLFF. The DNA of the CDR3 is TGTGCCAGCAGCTTGAATTTAGGGGGCGTGCAAAATGAAAAACTGTTTTTT.

The rearrangement joins TRBV5-4 to TRBJ2-3; D perhaps matches TRBD2 (6 bases). In germline, CDR1 is SGHNT, CDR2 YYREEE (reference sequence). This CDR3 has 10 amino acids. V lost 10 bases to trimming and J lost 6 bases, with 9 bases between them. Here the CDR3 reads CASSGDTQYF. In DNA, the CDR3 is TGTGCCTCAAGCGGGGATACGCAGTATTTT.

The chain links TRBV9 to TRBJ2-1, with D possibly matching TRBD2 (6 bases). Germline lookup yields CDR1 SGDLS and CDR2 YYNGEE. The V and J ends lost 4 bases and 9 bases respectively, with 14 bases between them. The CDR3 runs to 13 residues. In nucleotides, the CDR3 is TGTGCCAGCAGCTTTGGGAGGTGGAGTGAGCAGTTCTTC. Translated: CASSFGRWSEQFF.

J is TRBJ2-1 and V is TRBV7-3; TRBD2 aligns across 8 bases. With 1 base clipped from V and 7 bases from J, the junction kept 9 bases outside the gene matches. CDR3 length: 16 residues. The germline gives CDR1 SGHTA, CDR2 FQGTGA. CDR3 in amino acids: CASSLRISGAGNEQFF. For the CDR3, the DNA is TGTGCCAGCAGCTTAAGGATTAGCGGGGCAGGGAATGAGCAGTTCTTC.

V is TRBV11-3 and J is TRBJ1-2, with 7 bases identical to TRBD1. V was clipped by 5 bases and J by 5 bases; unmatched bases: 8. The CDR3 has 14 residues. In germline, CDR1 is SGHNT, CDR2 YENEEA. CDR3 DNA sequence: TGTGCCAGCAGCCCCCCCGGGACAGTGTATGGCTACACCTTC. The encoded protein is CASSPPGTVYGYTF.

This chain links TRBV6-1 with TRBJ1-4; D is undetermined. With 1 base removed from V and 2 bases from J, the gap between germline ends came to 8 bases. The germline V gene has CDR1 MNHNS and CDR2 SASEGT. CDR3 length: 15 amino acids. The CDR3 is CASSEDGFTNEKLFF. The CDR3 nucleotides read TGTGCCAGCAGTGAAGACGGTTTTACTAATGAAAAACTGTTTTTT.

The chain uses TRBV7-9 and TRBJ1-4, with D uncertain. V was shortened by 5 bases and J by 0 bases, with 10 bases between the two germline ends. This CDR3 comprises 15 residues. Germline V gene data show CDR1 as SEHNR and CDR2 as FQNEAQ (reference sequence). CDR3 residues: CASSPSGATNEKLFF. Written as DNA, the CDR3 is TGTGCCAGCAGCCCATCGGGTGCAACTAATGAAAAACTGTTTTTT. The whole variable domain, filled in from reference TRBV7-9 and TRBJ1-4, reads DTGVSQNPRHKITKRGQNVTFRCDPISEHNRLYWYRQTLGQGPEFLTYFQNEAQLEKSRLLSDRFSAERPKGSFSTLEIQRTEQGDSAMYLCASSPSGATNEKLFFGSGTQLSVL.

This chain uses TRBV19 with TRBJ2-7; 7 bases fit TRBD1. Unmatched junction bases numbered 6, after V lost 3 bases and J lost 4 bases. Germline CDR1 is LNHDA and CDR2 is SQIVND (reference sequence). This CDR3 contains 14 residues. As DNA, the CDR3 is TGTGCCAGTAGTATCTTGGACAGGCCTTACGAGCAGTACTTC. Translation gives CASSILDRPYEQYF.